The TCR beta chain under discussion was sequenced for a study of blood T cell repertoires in COVID-19. Study summary: The United States, Italy and Spain were the sources of the acute and convalescent COVID-19 samples. PBMCs, B-cell-depleted T cells, or T cells provided the cDNA or gDNA that made up the material.

The CDR3 sequence is 12 residues long. Germline CDR1 MNHEY, CDR2 SVGAGI. V shed 8 bases and J shed 1 base, with 8 bases lying between them. In the original analysis: Estimated nucleated cell counts came from reference gene primer amplification. Profiling relied on immunoSEQ multiplex PCR, and the TCRdb table lists in-frame clones only, not all of them. That table gives V, J and clone size, and the DNA gave D and trimming. This sample has more than 300,000 clones; 87% occur once, and the top ten carry more than 9%. Sequencing was performed on peripheral blood. The TCR was taken from a woman aged 25 to 39 with COVID-19, enrolled during active disease. V usage is TRBV6-5 and J usage is TRBJ1-1; D gene ambiguous. This CDR3 is CASERQNTEAFF. DNA of the CDR3: TGTGCCAGCGAGCGGCAGAACACTGAAGCTTTCTTT.